The clone carrying this TCR beta chain is a singleton in its sample. The antigen remains unidentified. Some clones are missing from TCRdb's copy, which holds only in-frame ones; the method was immunoSEQ multiplex PCR. The sample lists around 2,100,000 clones, about 95% seen once, with approximately 1% in the top ten. The germline V gene has CDR1 WSHSY and CDR2 SAAADI. V lost 6 bases and J 5 bases, leaving 16 bases between the germline ends. The CDR3 spans 14 residues. In the naive CD8 group, cells lacked CD45RO and were positively selected for CCR7, so terminally differentiated effector memory CD45RA+ cells were left out. These data originate in a study of shared clonotypes between healthy human individuals. Study-wide results and limits: Clonotype sharing among donors was thought likely to change with sequencing depth.

The source of this sequence is a man younger than 35 in good health. The gene calls are TRBV10-2 and TRBJ1-2; D unresolved. Sequenced sample: naive CD8+ T cells sorted from blood. This chain's CDR3 is CASSDNPGIYGYTF. The DNA for the CDR3 is TGCGCCAGCAGCGACAACCCGGGGATATATGGCTACACCTTC.